The following is a T cell receptor beta chain sequence with its context. The antigen is not known. This sample is part of a study of cytomegalovirus exposure and HLA in healthy donors. The study's findings and limits: An analysis done earlier found most TCR beta V segments productive about 87% or about 30% of the time. Many donors shared some public TCRs, even though most TCR sequences were rare.

This PCR relied on a set of 60 Vbeta primers and 13 Jbeta primers. The protocol was immunoSEQ multiplex PCR, while the TCRdb copy is restricted to in-frame clones and leaves out a portion. The sample includes approximately 89,000 clones, approximately 71% seen only once; the top ten take more than 3.5%. This TCR was recovered from a man aged 25-45 years in good health and CMV-seronegative. Material: PBMCs.

CDR3 DNA: TGTGCCAGCAGAACGGACAGGGAGGGTCCCGGGGAGCTGTTTTTT. It yields the protein CASRTDREGPGELFF. The chain is built from TRBV27 and TRBJ2-2; weak D call: TRBD1 (8 bases). This CDR3 region has 15 residues. Trimming took off 6 bases at V and 6 bases at J, with 17 bases between the two ends. CDR1 and CDR2 (germline): MNHEY, SMNVEV (reference sequence).